The 30 T cell receptor beta chains given below trace back to one sample, sequenced in a study of long-term antiretroviral therapy in people with HIV. It was version v3.0 of the immunoSEQ assay that was run at survey level. Method: immunoSEQ multiplex PCR; TCRdb's copy keeps in-frame clones and lacks some. The table has tens of thousands of clones, just under 80% seen once; the top ten hold 7.5% to 10%. The sequencing used unsorted PBMCs, collected 1.5 years before starting antiretroviral therapy. These TCRs come from a man between 18 and 29 years old with HIV.

The table lists this clone with a count of one. This chain uses TRBV9 with TRBJ2-7, with D perhaps matching TRBD1 or TRBD2 (6 bases each). With 2 bases removed from V and 3 bases from J, the gap between germline ends came to 24 bases. The CDR3 extends over 18 amino acids. The germline gives CDR1 SGDLS, CDR2 YYNGEE. This CDR3 reads CASSVGGWGPITIYEQYF. The CDR3 nucleotides read TGTGCCAGCAGCGTGGGGGGTTGGGGGCCCATCACCATCTACGAGCAGTACTTC.

This chain connects TRBV10-1 to TRBJ1-2; 7 positions agree with TRBD1. CDR3 size: 14 residues. The V gene's germline CDR1 is WNHNN and CDR2 SYGVQD (reference sequence). The trim removed 4 bases at V and 5 bases at J, leaving 7 bases unmatched. The CDR3 DNA sequence: TGCGCCAGCAGTGGGACAGGCCAAGGGTATGGCTACACCTTC. Encoded protein: CASSGTGQGYGYTF.

The chain employs TRBV19 and TRBJ1-2; TRBD1 matches 12 bases. Germline V gene lookup returns CDR1 LNHDA and CDR2 SQIVND (reference sequence). Losses at the gene ends were 10 bases for V and 2 bases for J; bases not matched to a gene: 14. The CDR3 covers 17 residues. The CDR3 sequence: CATHSMAGTGGNYGYTF. In nucleotides, the CDR3 is TGTGCCACACACTCGATGGCCGGGACAGGGGGCAACTATGGCTACACCTTC.

The V call is TRBV18, the J call TRBJ2-2; TRBD2 matches 14 bases. The germline CDR1 and CDR2 sequences are KGHSH and LQKENI. V lost 6 bases and J lost 4; bases outside the gene matches: 4. The CDR3 loop spans 16 amino acids. DNA for the CDR3: TGTGCCAGCTCGCAGGGACTAGCGGGAGCCACCGGGGAGCTGTTTTTT. Residues: CASSQGLAGATGELFF.

The rearrangement links TRBV5-8 to TRBJ2-1, with D uncertain. The CDR3 loop spans 10 amino acids. The V end was cut by 4 bases, the J end by 10 bases, with 6 bases between. CDR1 SGHTS and CDR2 YDEGEE come from the germline V gene. CDR3 protein: CASSPREQFF. The CDR3 coding sequence is TGTGCCAGCAGCCCCCGCGAGCAGTTCTTC.

The chain has TRBV5-1 and TRBJ1-6; D is unresolved. Germline V gives CDR1 SGHRS, CDR2 YFSETQ. The CDR3 runs to 14 residues. Trimming left V 7 bases short and J 5 bases short, with 13 bases between. CDR3 DNA: TGCGCCAGCGCGAGAGGCACCAATAATTCACCCCTCCACTTT. It specifies CASARGTNNSPLHF.

This chain joins TRBV5-1 and TRBJ1-2; D ambiguous. CDR1 is SGHRS, CDR2 YFSETQ, per germline. The CDR3 has 13 residues. V was clipped by 9 bases and J by 8 bases, with 20 bases between them. The CDR3 DNA reads as TGCGCCACCAACTACGGAGGGCCGGACGGCTACACCTTC. Its protein is CATNYGGPDGYTF.

This chain joins TRBV7-2 and TRBJ1-3; 8 bases fit TRBD1. After removal of 1 base from V and 2 bases from J, the junction contained 4 bases not matched to a gene. The germline V gene encodes CDR1 SGHTA and CDR2 FQGNSA. This CDR3 is built from 16 residues. The CDR3 bases are TGTGCCAGCAGCTTAGAGCAGGGGGCGCCTGGAAACACCATATATTTT. Its translation: CASSLEQGAPGNTIYF.

V gene TRBV9 combines with J gene TRBJ2-4; 7 nucleotides align to TRBD1. Germline CDR1 SGDLS, CDR2 YYNGEE. The CDR3 extends over 18 amino acids. J gave up 0 bases and V 7 bases, and 16 bases lay outside the gene matches. The CDR3 bases are TGTGCCAGCCGATACGGACACGGGACAGCTATAGCCAAAAACATTCAGTACTTC. Its protein is CASRYGHGTAIAKNIQYF.

This clone was counted a single time. This chain joins TRBV11-1 and TRBJ2-5, with D unresolved. The CDR3 is 12 residues long. Per germline, CDR1 SGHAT and CDR2 FQDESV (reference sequence). V shed 5 bases and J shed 13 bases, with 17 bases lying between them. CDR3 sequence reads: CASSRLTLGPYF. CDR3 DNA sequence: TGTGCCAGCAGCCGACTGACCCTAGGTCCGTACTTC.

The V call is TRBV9, the J call TRBJ2-1, with 12 nucleotides matching TRBD2. The V gene's germline CDR1 is SGDLS and CDR2 YYNGEE. Losses at the gene ends were 0 bases for V and 8 bases for J; bases not matched to a gene: 3. The CDR3 consists of 15 residues. The CDR3, as DNA: TGTGCCAGCAGCGTAGCTGCTAGCGGGAGGGATGAGCAGTTCTTC. Encoded protein: CASSVAASGRDEQFF.

This clone was seen just once. The J gene is TRBJ1-1, the V gene TRBV6-6, with D perhaps matching TRBD1 (6 bases). The CDR3 is 15 amino acids. Trimming left V 5 bases short and J 2 bases short, with 15 bases between. Germline V gene data show CDR1 as MNHNY and CDR2 as SVGAGI (reference sequence). Here the CDR3 DNA reads TGTGCCAGCAGTCAATTCAGGGGACCCAACACTGAAGCTTTCTTT. It encodes CASSQFRGPNTEAFF.

This clone was picked up a small number of times. The chain joins TRBV4-1 to TRBJ2-1; D is possibly TRBD1 or TRBD2 (5 bases each). Deletions cut 4 bases from V and 4 bases from J, with 17 bases between. This CDR3 has 16 amino acids. Germline CDR1 MGHRA, CDR2 YSYEKL. CDR3 loop: CASSPLEGYPYNEQFF. The CDR3 DNA reads TGCGCCAGCAGCCCTCTTGAGGGGTACCCATACAATGAGCAGTTCTTC.

This sequence joins TRBV6-4 and TRBJ2-3; D might be TRBD1 or TRBD2, each matching 5 bases. Trimming removed 5 bases at V and 0 bases at J, with 9 bases between. The germline V gene has CDR1 MRHNA and CDR2 SNTAGT. The CDR3 consists of 14 residues. The CDR3 DNA sequence: TGTGCCAGCAGTCCCGGGGCAAGCACAGATACGCAGTATTTT. It encodes CASSPGASTDTQYF.

The V and J genes are TRBV20-1 and TRBJ1-1; D uncertain. The CDR3 covers 8 residues. CDR1 and CDR2 (germline): DFQATT, SNEGSKA (reference sequence). Trimming took off 6 bases at V and 11 bases at J, with 7 bases between the two ends. The CDR3 DNA reads as TGCAGTGCGGGTGGTGCTTTCTTT. Protein product: CSAGGAFF.

The CDR3 loop reads CAWSQKDSLNYGYTF. The CDR3 nucleotides read TGTGCCTGGAGTCAGAAGGACAGTTTAAACTATGGCTACACCTTC. This chain connects TRBV30 to TRBJ1-2; D may be TRBD1 (6 bases). Germline lookup yields CDR1 GTSNPN and CDR2 SVGIG (reference sequence). Trimming removed 2 bases from V and 2 bases from J, with 15 bases in between. The CDR3 covers 15 residues.

The CDR3 nucleotides read TGTGCCAGCTCACCACCGAACAGGGGTAGCTCCTACGAGCAGTACTTC. Amino acids: CASSPPNRGSSYEQYF. The chain joins TRBV18 to TRBJ2-7; 7 nucleotides agree with TRBD1. The CDR3 consists of 16 residues. With 0 bases clipped from V and 0 bases from J, the junction kept 5 bases outside the gene matches. The germline V gene encodes CDR1 KGHSH and CDR2 LQKENI.

V gene TRBV4-3 combines with J gene TRBJ2-7, with 8 bases fitting TRBD1. Germline CDR1 is LGHNA and CDR2 is YSLEER. The CDR3 is made up of 16 amino acids. With 0 bases clipped from V and 2 bases from J, the junction kept 6 bases outside the gene matches. The CDR3, as DNA: TGCGCCAGCAGCCAAGATATCGGGACAGGAACCTACGAGCAGTACTTC. This translates into CASSQDIGTGTYEQYF.

The gene calls are TRBV7-2 and TRBJ1-4; no firm D call. CDR1 and CDR2 from the germline V gene are SGHTA and FQGNSA. V was shortened by 8 bases and J by 4 bases, with 11 bases between the two germline ends. This CDR3 is 13 amino acids long. CDR3 in amino acids: CASSISGNEKLFF. Here the CDR3 DNA reads TGTGCCAGCTCGATATCGGGTAATGAAAAACTGTTTTTT.

This rearrangement joins TRBV7-3 to TRBJ2-1; 7 nucleotides match TRBD1. Germline CDR1 and CDR2: SGHTA and FQGTGA. The CDR3 has 14 amino acids. V shed 1 base and J 5 bases; nucleotides not matched to a gene: 2. The CDR3 sequence: CASSLNQGDNEQFF. In DNA, the CDR3 is TGTGCCAGCAGCTTAAATCAGGGGGACAATGAGCAGTTCTTC.

The CDR3 protein is CASSGGGRWTEAFF. CDR3 nucleotides: TGTGCCAGCAGTGGCGGGGGACGTTGGACTGAAGCTTTCTTT. The chain links TRBV2 to TRBJ1-1; tentative D call: TRBD1 (5 bases). V was cut by 4 bases and J by 5 bases, with 14 bases left in between. This CDR3 contains 14 residues. CDR1 and CDR2 (germline): SNHLY, FYNNEI.

This clone has just one count. The chain couples TRBV20-1 to TRBJ1-1; no firm D call. The CDR3 contains 10 residues. Trimming removed 7 bases at V and 1 base at J, with 4 bases between. Germline assignment: CDR1 DFQATT and CDR2 SNEGSKA (reference sequence). In DNA, the CDR3 is TGCAGTGTCCCGAACACTGAAGCTTTCTTT. Its translation: CSVPNTEAFF.

There are a few counts of this clone. This chain links TRBV28 with TRBJ2-1, with D perhaps TRBD1 or TRBD2 (6 bases each). Germline V CDR1 and CDR2: MDHEN, SYDVKM. CDR3 length: 13 amino acids. Trimming pared 10 bases from V and 4 bases from J, leaving 14 bases between. CDR3 amino acids: CATRWGAYNEQFF. The CDR3 nucleotides are TGTGCCACCAGGTGGGGGGCGTACAATGAGCAGTTCTTC.

This clone rates as medium-sized. This rearrangement joins TRBV19 to TRBJ2-4, with 7 nucleotides matching TRBD2. The CDR3 is made up of 17 amino acids. Germline V lookup: CDR1 LNHDA, CDR2 SQIVND (reference sequence). The ends lost 1 base at V and 1 base at J; junction bases unmatched: 7. In DNA, the CDR3 is TGTGCCAGTAGTATAGGTGGACTAGTCTGGGCCAAAAACATTCAGTACTTC. Encoded protein: CASSIGGLVWAKNIQYF.

The chain carries TRBV30 and TRBJ2-7; TRBD2 matches at 11 bases. CDR3 length: 14 amino acids. Trimming removed 6 bases from V and 3 bases from J; junction bases left unmatched: 7. Germline-derived CDR1 and CDR2 are GTSNPN and SVGIG (reference sequence). This CDR3 reads CACLTSGALYEQYF. The CDR3 nucleotides read TGTGCCTGCCTGACTAGCGGGGCTCTCTACGAGCAGTACTTC.

The chain carries TRBV19 and TRBJ2-3; weak D call: TRBD1 (6 bases). Deletions cut 6 bases from V and 4 bases from J, with 17 bases between. The V gene's germline CDR1 is LNHDA and CDR2 SQIVND (reference sequence). The CDR3 consists of 15 residues. Written as DNA, the CDR3 is TGTGCCAGTAGCCTCCACAGGGAAAGGGCAGATACGCAGTATTTT. Translation gives CASSLHRERADTQYF. Combining the CDR3 with reference TRBV19 and TRBJ2-3 gives the whole variable domain DGGITQSPKYLFRKEGQNVTLSCEQNLNHDAMYWYRQDPGQGLRLIYYSQIVNDFQKGDIAEGYSVSREKKESFPLTVTSAQKNPTAFYLCASSLHRERADTQYFGPGTRLTVL.

This CDR3 is CASSREVMEDTEAFF. The CDR3, as DNA: TGCGCCAGCAGTAGGGAAGTAATGGAGGACACTGAAGCTTTCTTT. The gene calls are TRBV23-1 and TRBJ1-1; D unclear. TRBV23-1 is an open reading frame whose function is uncertain. This CDR3 has 15 residues. V dropped 5 bases and J dropped 3 bases, with 16 bases sitting between them.

The rearrangement joins TRBV19 to TRBJ1-1; D unresolved. This CDR3 comprises 14 residues. Trimming shortened V by 3 bases and J by 2 bases, and 10 bases separated the two germline ends. Germline V gene lookup returns CDR1 LNHDA and CDR2 SQIVND (reference sequence). The CDR3 DNA sequence: TGTGCCAGTAGTATCCCGGGGTCAAACACTGAAGCTTTCTTT. This encodes CASSIPGSNTEAFF.

This clone was seen a single time. The rearrangement uses TRBV7-2 and TRBJ2-1; weak D call: TRBD2 (5 bases). The CDR3 is 19 residues long. The germline CDR1 and CDR2 sequences are SGHTA and FQGNSA. V lost 1 base to trimming and J lost 3 bases, with 22 bases between them. For the CDR3, the DNA is TGTGCCAGCAGCTTAGTACGCCCGGTGGGAGCGGCCCACTACAATGAGCAGTTCTTC. Residues: CASSLVRPVGAAHYNEQFF.

By share, this clone counts as large. At the DNA level, this CDR3 is encoded by other sequences in the same sample as well. The chain is built from TRBV4-1 and TRBJ2-1; D perhaps matches TRBD2 (5 bases). Germline V gene sequence: CDR1 MGHRA, CDR2 YSYEKL. Trimming removed 4 bases at V and 7 bases at J, with 11 bases between. This CDR3 has 13 amino acids. The CDR3: CASSLQTGNEQFF. CDR3 nucleotides: TGCGCCAGCAGCCTCCAGACGGGGAATGAGCAGTTCTTC.